The clone carrying this T cell receptor (beta chain) appeared a single time. These data originate in a study of CD8 T cells in Susac syndrome. Trimming stripped 5 bases from V and 5 bases from J, with 16 bases between. CDR1 and CDR2 from the germline V gene are DFQATT and SNEGSKA (reference sequence). This CDR3 has 14 residues. After extraction with the RNeasy kit, about 0.45 to 1 ug of the RNA was reverse transcribed using random hexamers. TCR beta CDR3 was amplified by immunoSEQ multiplex PCR. This amplification extended across 54 Vbeta and 13 Jbeta segments. Using its own MiXCR run on the immunoSEQ multiplex PCR reads, TCRdb lists one record per CDR3 protein. Of some 110,000 distinct CDR3 sequences in the sample, about 92% are singletons; the top ten hold around 0.3%. The study sequenced TCR beta in blood CD8+ and CD4+ T cells.

This sequence joins TRBV20-1 and TRBJ2-1; D is possibly TRBD2 (6 bases). This sequence was found in a human donor with multiple sclerosis. Source material: CD8+ T cells from PBMCs. CDR3 nucleotides: TGCAGTGCTCTTAATCTAGCGTTTGACAATGAGCAGTTCTTC. Protein: CSALNLAFDNEQFF.